The 10 T cell receptor beta chains reported below all come from one sample, sequenced in a study of blood T cell repertoires in COVID-19 (dated by TCRdb to about 2020). Libraries were made using the immunoSEQ multiplex PCR assay. Imported from immuneACCESS, the table was reduced by TCRdb to in-frame sequences with V and J called. These copies leave out some clones; in studies compared against another copy, an unresolved V gene accounts for under half, and the cause of the remainder is not known. The table for this sample lists tens of thousands of clones; around nine tenths of them were counted only once. More than 5% of the sample comes from the top ten. Sequenced: peripheral blood. The receptors stem from a man between 60 and 75 years old with COVID-19, enrolled during active disease.

The chain joins TRBV14 to TRBJ2-3; TRBD2 agrees at 9 bases. The CDR3 extends over 16 amino acids. Germline V gives CDR1 SGHDN, CDR2 FVKESK. V lost 4 bases, J lost 1 base, and 6 bases stayed unmatched. CDR3 loop: CASSRLTSGRTDTQYF. DNA for the CDR3: TGTGCCAGCAGCCGCCTCACTAGCGGGCGCACAGATACGCAGTATTTT.

The genes are TRBV7-9 and TRBJ2-2, with 7 bases that match TRBD2. CDR1 and CDR2 (germline): SEHNR, FQNEAQ (reference sequence). The CDR3 covers 14 residues. V lost 5 bases to trimming and J lost 6 bases; unmatched junction nucleotides: 6. The CDR3 protein is CASSPLGRAGELFF. CDR3 in DNA: TGTGCCAGCAGCCCTCTGGGGAGGGCCGGGGAGCTGTTTTTT.

This clone was recorded only once. The CDR3 bases are TGTGCCAGCAGCGTAGGTCGCGGTAGCTCCTACGAGCAGTACTTC. Residues: CASSVGRGSSYEQYF. The chain employs TRBV9 and TRBJ2-7; D gene ambiguous. Germline V gene data show CDR1 as SGDLS and CDR2 as YYNGEE. V was clipped by 0 bases and J by 0 bases, with 10 bases between them. This CDR3 is built from 15 residues.

The V and J genes are TRBV24-1 and TRBJ2-5, with TRBD1 identical over 8 bases. V lost 3 bases, J lost 5 bases, and 4 bases stayed unmatched. Germline values: CDR1 KGHDR, CDR2 SFDVKD. CDR3 length: 14 amino acids. The CDR3 loop reads CATSDPDRDETQYF. The CDR3 DNA reads TGTGCCACCAGTGATCCGGACAGGGATGAGACCCAGTACTTC.

The V gene is TRBV6-5, the J gene TRBJ1-1; D is perhaps TRBD1 (5 bases). This CDR3 is built from 16 residues. Germline CDR1 reads MNHEY; CDR2 reads SVGAGI. Trimming left V 0 bases short and J 0 bases short, with 11 bases between. Here the CDR3 reads CASSYSPGSMNTEAFF. In DNA form, the CDR3 reads TGTGCCAGCAGTTACTCCCCAGGGTCAATGAACACTGAAGCTTTCTTT.

The CDR3 region has the DNA TGTGCCAGCAGCCGGACAGGGTACGAGCAGTACTTC. It is translated as CASSRTGYEQYF. This chain connects TRBV28 to TRBJ2-7; 8 bases fit TRBD1. This CDR3 is 12 amino acids long. In germline, CDR1 is MDHEN, CDR2 SYDVKM. The trim removed 6 bases at V and 4 bases at J, leaving 2 bases unmatched.

This chain connects TRBV30 to TRBJ1-4; 11 bases map to TRBD1. The CDR3 sequence is 14 residues long. The junction had 5 bases not matched to a gene; V was cut back by 3 bases and J by 8 bases. Germline CDR1 reads GTSNPN; CDR2 reads SVGIG (reference sequence). The CDR3 DNA reads as TGTGCCTGGAGAAGGACAGGGGGCGGCGAAAAACTGTTTTTT. It is translated as CAWRRTGGGEKLFF.

This clone occurred once. The chain carries TRBV28 and TRBJ1-2; D is uncertain. The CDR3 spans 12 residues. From germline, CDR1 is MDHEN and CDR2 SYDVKM. The V end was cut by 3 bases, the J end by 6 bases, with 8 bases between. CDR3 protein: CASSLVGDGYTF. The CDR3 DNA is TGTGCCAGCAGTTTGGTAGGAGATGGCTACACCTTC.

The chain links TRBV28 to TRBJ1-5; D not resolved. V dropped 6 bases and J dropped 7 bases, with 13 bases sitting between them. The CDR3 totals 13 residues. The germline V gene has CDR1 MDHEN and CDR2 SYDVKM. CDR3 sequence: CASRAEGGQPQHF. DNA for the CDR3: TGTGCCAGCAGGGCGGAGGGTGGACAGCCCCAGCATTTT. Complete variable domain (other parts from reference TRBV28 and TRBJ1-5): DVKVTQSSRYLVKRTGEKVFLECVQDMDHENMFWYRQDPGLGLRLIYFSYDVKMKEKGDIPEGYSVSREKKERFSLILESASTNQTSMYLCASRAEGGQPQHFGDGTRLSIL.

The DNA for the CDR3 is TGTGCCAGCAGCTCCCGGGACAGGGGGCAGGGCTACACCTTC. Residues: CASSSRDRGQGYTF. This chain links TRBV7-6 with TRBJ1-2; 12 bases agree with TRBD1. There are 14 residues in the CDR3. V shed 4 bases and J 8 bases; nucleotides not matched to a gene: 5. The germline gives CDR1 SGHVS, CDR2 FNYEAQ. The full variable domain, rest sourced from reference TRBV7-6 and TRBJ1-2, is GAGVSQSPRYKVTKRGQDVALRCDPISGHVSLYWYRQALGQGPEFLTYFNYEAQQDKSGLPNDRFSAERPEGSISTLTIQRTEQRDSAMYRCASSSRDRGQGYTFGSGTRLTVV.